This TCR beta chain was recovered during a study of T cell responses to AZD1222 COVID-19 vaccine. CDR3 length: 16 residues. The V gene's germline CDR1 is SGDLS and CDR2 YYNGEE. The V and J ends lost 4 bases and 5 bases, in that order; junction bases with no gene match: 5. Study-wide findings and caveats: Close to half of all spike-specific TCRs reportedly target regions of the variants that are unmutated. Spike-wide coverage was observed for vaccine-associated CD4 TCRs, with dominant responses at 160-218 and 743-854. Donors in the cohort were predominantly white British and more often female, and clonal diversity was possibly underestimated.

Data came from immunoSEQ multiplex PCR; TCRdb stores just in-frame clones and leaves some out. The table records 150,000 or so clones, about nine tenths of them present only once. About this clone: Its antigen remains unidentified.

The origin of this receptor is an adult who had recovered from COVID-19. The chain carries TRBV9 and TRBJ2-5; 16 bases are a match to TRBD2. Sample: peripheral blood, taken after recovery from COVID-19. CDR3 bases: TGTGCCAGCAGCCCGGGACTAGCGGGAGGGTGGGAGACCCAGTACTTC. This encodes CASSPGLAGGWETQYF.